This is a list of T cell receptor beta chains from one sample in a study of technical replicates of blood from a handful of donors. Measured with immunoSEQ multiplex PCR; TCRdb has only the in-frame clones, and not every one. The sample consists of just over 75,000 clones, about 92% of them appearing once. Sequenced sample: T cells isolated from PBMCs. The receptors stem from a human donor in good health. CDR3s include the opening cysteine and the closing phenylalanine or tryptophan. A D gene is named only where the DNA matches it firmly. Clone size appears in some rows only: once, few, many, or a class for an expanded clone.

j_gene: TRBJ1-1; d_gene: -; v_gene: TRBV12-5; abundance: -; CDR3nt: TGTGCTAGTGCCATATCGAGACCGCAGGGGAAAGGGACTGAAGCTTTCTTT; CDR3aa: CASAISRPQGKGTEAFF
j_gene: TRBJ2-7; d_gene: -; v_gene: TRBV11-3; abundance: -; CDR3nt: TGTGCCAGCAGCTTAGGTAGATACGAGCAGTACTTC; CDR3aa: CASSLGRYEQYF
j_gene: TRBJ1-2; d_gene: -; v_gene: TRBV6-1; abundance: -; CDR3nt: TGTGCCAGCAGTGCGGCAGGGTTGGGGACTATCAGTTACACCTTC; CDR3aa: CASSAAGLGTISYTF
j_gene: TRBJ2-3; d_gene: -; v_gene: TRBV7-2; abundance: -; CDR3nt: TGTGCCAGTGGCAGTACCGGGGTTAGCACAGATACGCAGTATTTT; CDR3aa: CASGSTGVSTDTQYF
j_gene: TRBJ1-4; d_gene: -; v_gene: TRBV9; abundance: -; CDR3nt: TGTGCCAGCAGCACATCAGGGGCCGTTAATGAAAAACTGTTTTTT; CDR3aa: CASSTSGAVNEKLFF
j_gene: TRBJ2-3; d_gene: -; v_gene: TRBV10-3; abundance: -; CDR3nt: TGTGCCATCACCAGGGACTTCTCTAGCACAGATACGCAGTATTTT; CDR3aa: CAITRDFSSTDTQYF
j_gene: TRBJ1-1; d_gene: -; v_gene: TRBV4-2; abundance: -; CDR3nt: TGTGCCAGCAGCCACGGGGGGATGAACACTGAAGCTTTCTTT; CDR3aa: CASSHGGMNTEAFF
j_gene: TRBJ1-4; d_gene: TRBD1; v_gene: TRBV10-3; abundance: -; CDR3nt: TGTGCCATCAAGGGACAGGCATATGAAAAACTGTTTTTT; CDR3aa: CAIKGQAYEKLFF
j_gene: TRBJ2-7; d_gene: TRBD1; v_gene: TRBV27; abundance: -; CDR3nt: TGTGCCAGCGGACAGGGGTACGTCGACGAGCAGTACTTC; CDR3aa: CASGQGYVDEQYF
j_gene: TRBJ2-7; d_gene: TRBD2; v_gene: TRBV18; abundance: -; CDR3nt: TGTGCCAGCTCCACGGAACGTGAGTTAGGACTAGCGGTATACGAGCAGTACTTC; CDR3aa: CASSTERELGLAVYEQYF
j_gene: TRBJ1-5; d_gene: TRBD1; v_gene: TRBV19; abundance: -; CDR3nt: TGTGCCAGTAGTATAGACCGACAGGGGCGGTTTCGGCCCCAGCATTTT; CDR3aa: CASSIDRQGRFRPQHF
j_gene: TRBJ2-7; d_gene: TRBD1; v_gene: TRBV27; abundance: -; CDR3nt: TGTGCCAGCAGCCCGGGACAGGGGGCCTACGAGCAGTACTTC; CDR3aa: CASSPGQGAYEQYF
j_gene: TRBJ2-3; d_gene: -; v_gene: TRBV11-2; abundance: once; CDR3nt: TGTGCCAGCAGCTTAGCTCAGCGGAGCACAGATACGCAGTATTTT; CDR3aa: CASSLAQRSTDTQYF
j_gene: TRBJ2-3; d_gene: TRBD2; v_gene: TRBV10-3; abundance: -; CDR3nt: TGTGCCATCAGTGAGTCGATGGCTAGCGGGAAAGATACGCAGTATTTT; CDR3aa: CAISESMASGKDTQYF
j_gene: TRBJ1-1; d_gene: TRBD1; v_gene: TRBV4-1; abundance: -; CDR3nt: TGCGCCAGCAGCCACACCTGGACAGGGAACACTGAAGCTTTCTTT; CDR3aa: CASSHTWTGNTEAFF
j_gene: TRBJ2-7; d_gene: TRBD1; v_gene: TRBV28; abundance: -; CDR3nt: TGTGCCAGCAGTTTAGGACAGGAGTCCTACGAGCAGTACTTC; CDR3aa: CASSLGQESYEQYF
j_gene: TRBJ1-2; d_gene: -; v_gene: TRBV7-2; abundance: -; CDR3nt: TGTGCCAGCAGCTTCCGGGGGGTGAACTATGGCTACACCTTC; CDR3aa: CASSFRGVNYGYTF
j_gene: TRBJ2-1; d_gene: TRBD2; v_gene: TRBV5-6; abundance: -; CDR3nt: TGTGCCAGCAGCTTGGGGACTAGCGGGAGTAACGTGGAGTTCTTC; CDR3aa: CASSLGTSGSNVEFF
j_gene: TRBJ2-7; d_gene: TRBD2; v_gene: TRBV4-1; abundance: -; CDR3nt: TGCGCCAGCATCAAGCGGGACTCCTACGAGCAGTACTTC; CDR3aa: CASIKRDSYEQYF
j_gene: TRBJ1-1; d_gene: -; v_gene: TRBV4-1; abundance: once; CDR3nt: TGCGCCAGCAGCCAAGATCGGGGGTACACTGAAGCTTTCTTT; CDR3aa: CASSQDRGYTEAFF
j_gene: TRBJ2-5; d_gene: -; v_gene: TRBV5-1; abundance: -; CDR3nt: TGCGCCAGCAGTCCAGGGACTGCCGGAGAGACCCAGTACTTC; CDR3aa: CASSPGTAGETQYF
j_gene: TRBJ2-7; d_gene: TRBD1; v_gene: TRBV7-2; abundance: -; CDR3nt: TGTGCCAGCAGCTTAGGGGACAGTTGGGGCGAGCAGTACTTC; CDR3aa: CASSLGDSWGEQYF
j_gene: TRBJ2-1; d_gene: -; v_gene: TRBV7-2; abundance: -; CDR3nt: TGTGCCAGCAGCTTAGGGGGACATTACAATGAGCAGTTCTTC; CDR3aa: CASSLGGHYNEQFF
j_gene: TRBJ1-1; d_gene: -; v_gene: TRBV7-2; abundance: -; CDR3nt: TGTGCCAGCAGCCCCGGTTCCTTTGAAGCTTTCTTT; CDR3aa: CASSPGSFEAFF
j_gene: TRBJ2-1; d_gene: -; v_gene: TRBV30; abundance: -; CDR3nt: TGTGCCTGGAGTTATGGGGGGTCCTACAATGAGCAGTTCTTC; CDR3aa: CAWSYGGSYNEQFF
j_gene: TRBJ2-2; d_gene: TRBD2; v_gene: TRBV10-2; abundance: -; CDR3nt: TGCGCCAGCAAGTATGCGGGAGGCACCGGGGAGCTGTTTTTT; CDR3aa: CASKYAGGTGELFF
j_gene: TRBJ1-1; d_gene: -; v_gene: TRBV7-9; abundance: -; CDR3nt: TGTGCCAGCAGCCAGGCACTGATGAACACTGAAGCTTTCTTT; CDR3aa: CASSQALMNTEAFF
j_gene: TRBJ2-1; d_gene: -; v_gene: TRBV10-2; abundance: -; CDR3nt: TGCGCCAGCAGTGAGATCCTAGTGCAGTTCTTC; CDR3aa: CASSEILVQFF
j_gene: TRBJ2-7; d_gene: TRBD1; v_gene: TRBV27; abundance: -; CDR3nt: TGTGCCAGCAGTTTAGGCCGTCAGGGGGCGTTAGAGCAGTACTTC; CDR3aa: CASSLGRQGALEQYF
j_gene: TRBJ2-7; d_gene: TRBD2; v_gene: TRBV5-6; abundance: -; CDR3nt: TGTGCCAGCAGCGGTCGGGACTACTCCTACGAGCAGTACTTC; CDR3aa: CASSGRDYSYEQYF
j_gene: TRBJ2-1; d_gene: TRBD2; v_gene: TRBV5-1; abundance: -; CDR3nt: TGCGCCAGCAGCCTACCGGGACTAGCGGGAGATTTGTCTAAGAATGAGCAGTTCTTC; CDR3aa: CASSLPGLAGDLSKNEQFF
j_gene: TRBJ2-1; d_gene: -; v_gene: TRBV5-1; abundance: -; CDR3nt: TGCGCCAGCAGCTTGACAGGGAGAGACTACAATGAGCAGTTCTTC; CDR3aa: CASSLTGRDYNEQFF
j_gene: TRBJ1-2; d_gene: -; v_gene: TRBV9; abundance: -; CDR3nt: TGTGCCAGCTCCCGGACAGACTATGGCTACACCTTC; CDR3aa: CASSRTDYGYTF
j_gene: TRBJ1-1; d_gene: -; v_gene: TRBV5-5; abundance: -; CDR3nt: TGTGCCAGCAGCTTGTCTGGGGCTGGAGCTGAAGCTTTCTTT; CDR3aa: CASSLSGAGAEAFF
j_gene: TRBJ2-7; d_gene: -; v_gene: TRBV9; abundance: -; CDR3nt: TGTGCCAGCAGCGTAGGACAGGCAAACGAGCAGTACTTC; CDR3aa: CASSVGQANEQYF
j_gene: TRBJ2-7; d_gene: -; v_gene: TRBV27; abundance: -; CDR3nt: TGTGCCAGCAGTCTAGGGGCCCATACCTACGAGCAGTACTTC; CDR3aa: CASSLGAHTYEQYF
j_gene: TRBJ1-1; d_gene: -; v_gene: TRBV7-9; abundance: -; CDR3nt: TGTGCCAGCAGCCCACGCAGGGATGAAGCTTTCTTT; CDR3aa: CASSPRRDEAFF
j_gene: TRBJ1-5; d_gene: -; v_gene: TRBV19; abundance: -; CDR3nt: TGTGCCAGTAGAAGAGGGGTTGGAGGGGATCAGCCCCAGCATTTT; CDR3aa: CASRRGVGGDQPQHF
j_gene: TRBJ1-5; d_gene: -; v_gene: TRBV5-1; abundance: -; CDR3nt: TGCGCCAGCAGCTTGGCCGGGAACAATCAGCCCCAGCATTTT; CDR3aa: CASSLAGNNQPQHF
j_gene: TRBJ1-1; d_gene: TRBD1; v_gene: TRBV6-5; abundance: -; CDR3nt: TGTGCCAGCAGGGTGGACAGGGGGCGTTCTGAAGCTTTCTTT; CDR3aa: CASRVDRGRSEAFF
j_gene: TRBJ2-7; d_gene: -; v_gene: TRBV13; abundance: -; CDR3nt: TGTGCCAGCAGCTTCGGATCAGGGCACTACGAGCAGTACTTC; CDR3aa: CASSFGSGHYEQYF
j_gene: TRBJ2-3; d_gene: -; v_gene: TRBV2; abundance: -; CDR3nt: TGTGCCAGCAGTCCGCAATACGGGACTAGCACAGATACGCAGTATTTT; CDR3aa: CASSPQYGTSTDTQYF
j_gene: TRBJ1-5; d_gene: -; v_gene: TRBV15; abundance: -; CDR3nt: TGTGCCACCAGGGGAACGGGGAATCAGCCCCAGCATTTT; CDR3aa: CATRGTGNQPQHF
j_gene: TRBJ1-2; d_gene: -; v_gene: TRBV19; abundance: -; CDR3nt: TGTGCCAGTAGTATGACAAACTATGGCTACACCTTC; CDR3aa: CASSMTNYGYTF
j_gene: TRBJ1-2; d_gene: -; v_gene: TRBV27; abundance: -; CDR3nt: TGTGCCAGCACCGCGCTCGAGGGAGCGGGCTATGGCTACACCTTC; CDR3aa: CASTALEGAGYGYTF
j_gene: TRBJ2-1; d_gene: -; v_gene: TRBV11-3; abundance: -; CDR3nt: TGTGCCAGCAGTATCTACAATGAGCAGTTCTTC; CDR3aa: CASSIYNEQFF
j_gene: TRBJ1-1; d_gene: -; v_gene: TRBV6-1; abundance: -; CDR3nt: TGTGCCAGCAGTGAAGTTAAGGTCAGGGTGGTTATTGGGGACACTGAAGCTTTCTTT; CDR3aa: CASSEVKVRVVIGDTEAFF
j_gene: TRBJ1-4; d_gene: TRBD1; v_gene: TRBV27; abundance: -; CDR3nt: TGTGCCAGCAGTATACGAACATCCGGGACAGGGATCGGAACTAATGAAAAACTGTTTTTT; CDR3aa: CASSIRTSGTGIGTNEKLFF